The sequence of this T cell receptor (beta chain) was determined in a study of blood T cell repertoires in COVID-19 (dated by TCRdb to the early 2020s). As for the study more broadly: Collaborator samples came from the United States, Italy and Spain and covered acute and convalescent phases of COVID-19. The repertoires were released in a freely available public database meant as a resource for research on the immune response to SARS-CoV-2. Nearly every sample came with metadata listing a de-identified subject ID, COVID-19 status, age in years and sex. Deeply sampled blood TCRbeta repertoires from subjects exposed to, actively infected with, or recovered from COVID-19 were included in the dataset. HLA class I and class II types, where available, came from metadata supplied by the sample provider rather than from assay-based typing. The material from the prospective study consisted of cDNA or gDNA derived from T cells, B-cell-depleted T cells, or PBMCs. The samples were drawn from the first 160 participants of the ongoing ImmuneRACE study and from about 1,200 subjects provided by 6 global collaborators. What the study reported, not specific to this receptor: The quantity of clinical and demographic metadata differed by source and by participant and was supplied without curation.

This clone appeared once. Its antigen is unknown. Base-call qualities are not available, and no considerably larger clone is one nucleotide away. TCRbeta CDR3 regions were amplified from genomic DNA by means of the immunoSEQ Assay, a bias-controlled multiplex PCR. The paper's data handling went like this. The number of nucleated cells in each sample was estimated by amplification of reference gene primers within the assay. Sequence reads were collapsed and filtered to measure the absolute abundance of every unique TCRbeta CDR3 rearrangement. For each sample, productive Simpson clonality was calculated as the square root of Simpson's diversity index across productive rearrangements. TCRdb provides this immuneACCESS table in a form limited to in-frame rearrangements. Some clones are lacking; in checked studies, under half of them reflect an unresolved V gene, and why the rest are absent is not known. V, J and clone size are taken as reported in that table, and D and trimming were inferred from the DNA itself. Counted in this sample were over 150,000 clones; more than 65% of them appeared once. The top ten hold 13% of the sample.

Whole blood was collected in K2EDTA tubes by collaborating institutions according to the institutions' own protocols. For TCRbeta analysis, collaborators shipped samples in one of three forms: frozen whole blood, isolated PBMCs, or DNA extracted from either of those sample types. CDR1 and CDR2 are read off the germline V gene as SNHLY and FYNNEI. V loses 6 bases at its end and J loses 8 bases; junction bases beyond the gene matches: 9. The CDR3, from cysteine to phenylalanine, totals 14 residues. Just CDR3 DNA is preserved here, 42 bases in frame from base 1. What was sequenced was peripheral blood. The clonotype comes from a human donor in a cohort sampled during active COVID-19. This receptor chain uses TRBV2 and TRBJ1-1, and TRBD1 matches 10 of the central bases. The CDR3 region: CASRRDRGQSEAFF. The DNA sequence follows: TGTGCCAGCAGACGGGACAGGGGACAATCCGAAGCTTTCTTT.